This TCR beta chain is drawn from a study of T cell changes during pregnancy in multiple sclerosis. Here immunoSEQ multiplex PCR was the method, and the copy in TCRdb shows in-frame clones only, minus some. This table has around 42,000 clones, about 90% appearing once. Unmatched junction bases numbered 12, after V lost 3 bases and J lost 3 bases. Germline V gene data show CDR1 as SGHRS and CDR2 as YFSETQ. The CDR3 runs to 16 residues. The rearrangement uses TRBV5-1 and TRBJ2-7, with 7 bases matching TRBD1. Sequenced here: CD4+ T cells from peripheral blood mononuclear cells, sampled after pregnancy. This receptor was obtained from a female donor in good health, enrolled as a control in a pregnancy study. The CDR3 region is CASSSRVGQGDYEQYF. In DNA, the CDR3 is TGCGCCAGCAGCTCCCGGGTAGGGCAGGGGGACTACGAGCAGTACTTC.